One T cell receptor (beta chain) is described in this entry. Which antigen it targets is not known. Nothing much larger sits one base from this clone, and base qualities are not available. Libraries were prepared through the immunoSEQ multiplex PCR assay. Genomic DNA from the sorted T-cell subsets was used to amplify rearranged TCR beta chain products, which were then sequenced. On the authors' methods: Shannon entropy and Simpson indices were used to measure how diverse the repertoire of productive TCR beta rearrangements was. To gauge clonal expansion, the frequencies of the 100 most abundant productive TCR beta clonotypes among total reads were added together. The TRB repertoires were evaluated with a self-reactivity index based on amino acid usage at CDR3beta positions 6 and 7. Two-way ANOVA was used for repertoire analyses, while Student t or Mann-Whitney tests were used for flow cytometric analyses. This immuneACCESS table, as held by TCRdb, lists in-frame sequences with V and J called but not all clones. Of the missing ones, under half trace to an unresolved V gene in checked studies; the others have no known cause. V and J calls and clone size come straight from that table; D and trimming were deduced from the DNA. This sample has roughly 35,000 clones in its table, and 60% to 85% of those were observed once. The ten largest clones take up around 3.4% of the sample.

The sample comes from a study of regulatory and conventional T cells in RAG deficiency (TCRdb year 2017). Turning to the overall study: The study used high-throughput TCR beta sequencing to compare repertoire diversity and composition of Treg, conventional CD4+ and CD8+ T cells between RAG-deficient patients and healthy controls.

V and J lose 0 bases and 3 bases, and a span of 20 bases separates them. For CDR1 and CDR2, the germline V gene lists MGHRA and YSYEKL. Including the terminal cysteine and phenylalanine, the CDR3 comprises 18 residues. Only CDR3 DNA remains: 54 bases, in frame from the first base. Conventional CD4+ T cells were purified from blood as CD25-low CD127-high cells before genomic DNA extraction. Repertoire analyses used about eight healthy control donors as the comparison group. General study outcomes and caveats: Rather than being bona fide Treg cells, the sorted CD25-high CD127-low cells in Omenn syndrome patients may represent peripherally activated cells. In Omenn syndrome and CID/AS patients compared with controls, roughly 97-fold fewer unique TCR beta sequences were detected from Treg cells, versus approximately 10-fold fewer for other subsets. Shorter CDR3 lengths were found in all patient T-cell subsets, and >85% Treg-Tconv repertoire overlap at nucleotide and amino acid level was observed in Omenn syndrome patients. Some T-cell subset analyses were not done for some subjects. Markedly lower Shannon entropy and higher Simpson indices were observed in RAG-deficient patients than in control T-cell subpopulations.

These data also featured in a second study, about regulatory T cells. As described in the second report: The multiplex PCR relied on 52 forward TRBV primers and 13 reverse TRBJ primers, and amplification bias was corrected through assay-based and computational methods. Restricted unique TRB V-J pairs and skewed V and J gene usage were observed in patient repertoires, most markedly in regulatory T cells. Between CD3G-deficient patients and healthy controls, the study compared T-cell receptor beta repertoires in sorted regulatory T cells, conventional CD4+ T cells and CD8+ T cells. Ficoll density separation was used to isolate peripheral blood mononuclear cells. Within the immunoSEQ assay, multiplex PCR amplified rearranged TRB loci from genomic DNA. TRB amplicons were sequenced using an Illumina HiSeq platform. Custom algorithms error-filtered the raw sequences and aligned the raw sequences to reference gene sequences, after which the immunoSEQ online tools were used for analysis. The frequencies of productive and nonproductive TRB rearrangements were evaluated among unique sequences as well as among total sequences. Groups were compared by t tests, Mann-Whitney tests or two-way ANOVA performed in Prism software.

This sequence was found in a human donor in good health. The sequenced sample consisted of CD4+ effector T cells sorted from blood. The receptor chain draws on TRBV4-1 and TRBJ1-1, with TRBD1 perhaps the D gene, on 5 matching bases. This receptor has the CDR3 CASSQDPYQTGLYTEAFF. The DNA reads as follows: TGCGCCAGCAGCCAAGATCCGTACCAGACGGGGCTTTACACTGAAGCTTTCTTT.